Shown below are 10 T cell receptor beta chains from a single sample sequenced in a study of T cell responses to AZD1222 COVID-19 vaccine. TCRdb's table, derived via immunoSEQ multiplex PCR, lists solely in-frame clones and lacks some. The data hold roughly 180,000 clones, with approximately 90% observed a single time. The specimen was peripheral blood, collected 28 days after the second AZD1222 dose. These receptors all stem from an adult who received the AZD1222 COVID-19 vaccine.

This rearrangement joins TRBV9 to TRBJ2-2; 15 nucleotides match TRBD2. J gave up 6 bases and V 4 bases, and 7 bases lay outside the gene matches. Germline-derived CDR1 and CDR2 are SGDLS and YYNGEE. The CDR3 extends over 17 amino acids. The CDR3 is CASSPLGTSGRSGELFF. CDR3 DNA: TGTGCCAGCAGCCCTCTCGGGACTAGCGGGAGGTCCGGGGAGCTGTTTTTT.

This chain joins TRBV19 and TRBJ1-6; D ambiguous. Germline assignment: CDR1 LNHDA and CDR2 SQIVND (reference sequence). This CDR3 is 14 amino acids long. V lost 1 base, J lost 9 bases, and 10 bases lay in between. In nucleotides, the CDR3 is TGTGCCAGTAGTATAGGAGACACCCCTTCACCCCTCCACTTT. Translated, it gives CASSIGDTPSPLHF. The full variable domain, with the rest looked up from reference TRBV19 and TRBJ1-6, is DGGITQSPKYLFRKEGQNVTLSCEQNLNHDAMYWYRQDPGQGLRLIYYSQIVNDFQKGDIAEGYSVSREKKESFPLTVTSAQKNPTAFYLCASSIGDTPSPLHFGNGTRLTVT.

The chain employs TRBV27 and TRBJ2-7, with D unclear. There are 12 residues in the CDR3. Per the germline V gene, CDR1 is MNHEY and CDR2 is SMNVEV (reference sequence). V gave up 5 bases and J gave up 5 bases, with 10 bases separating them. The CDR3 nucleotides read TGTGCCAGCAGTCTTCGTGGCCACGAGCAGTACTTC. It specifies CASSLRGHEQYF.

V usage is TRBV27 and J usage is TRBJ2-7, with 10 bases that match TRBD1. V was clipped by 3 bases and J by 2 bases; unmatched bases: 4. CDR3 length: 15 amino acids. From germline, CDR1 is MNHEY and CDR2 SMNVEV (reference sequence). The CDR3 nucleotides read TGTGCCAGCAGTTTGTTGGGGACAGGGGCCTACGAGCAGTACTTC. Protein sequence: CASSLLGTGAYEQYF.

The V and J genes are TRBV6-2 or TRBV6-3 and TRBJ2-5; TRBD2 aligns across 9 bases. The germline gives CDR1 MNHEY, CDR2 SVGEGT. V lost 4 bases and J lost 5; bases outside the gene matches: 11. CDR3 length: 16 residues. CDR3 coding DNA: TGTGCCAGCAGTTTTGGGGATAGCGGGAGTTTGGAGACCCAGTACTTC. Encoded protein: CASSFGDSGSLETQYF.

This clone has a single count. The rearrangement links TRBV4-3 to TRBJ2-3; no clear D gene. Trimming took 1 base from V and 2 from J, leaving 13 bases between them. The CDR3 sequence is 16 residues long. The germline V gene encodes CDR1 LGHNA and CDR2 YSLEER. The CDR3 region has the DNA TGCGCCAGCAGCCAAGGCCTAGTACCTTACACAGATACGCAGTATTTT. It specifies CASSQGLVPYTDTQYF.

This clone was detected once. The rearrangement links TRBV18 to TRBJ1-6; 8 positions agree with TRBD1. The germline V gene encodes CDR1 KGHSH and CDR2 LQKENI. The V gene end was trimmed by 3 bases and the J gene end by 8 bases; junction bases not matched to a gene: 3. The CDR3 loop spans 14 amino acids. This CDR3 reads CASSPTGADSPLHF. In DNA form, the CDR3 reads TGTGCCAGCTCACCGACAGGGGCGGATTCACCCCTCCACTTT.

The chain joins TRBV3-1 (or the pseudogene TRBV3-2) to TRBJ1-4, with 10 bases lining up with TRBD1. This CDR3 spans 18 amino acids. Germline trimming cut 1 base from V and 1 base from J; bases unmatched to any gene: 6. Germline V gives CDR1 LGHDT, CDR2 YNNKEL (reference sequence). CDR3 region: CASSQGDRGRRTNEKLFF. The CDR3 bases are TGTGCCAGCAGCCAAGGAGACAGGGGGCGGAGAACTAATGAAAAACTGTTTTTT.

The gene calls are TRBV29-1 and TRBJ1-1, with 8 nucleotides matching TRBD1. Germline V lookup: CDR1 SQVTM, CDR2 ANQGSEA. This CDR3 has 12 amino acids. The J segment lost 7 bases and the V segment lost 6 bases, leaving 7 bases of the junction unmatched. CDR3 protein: CSVRGQASEAFF. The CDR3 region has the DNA TGCAGCGTCAGGGGACAGGCGAGTGAAGCTTTCTTT.

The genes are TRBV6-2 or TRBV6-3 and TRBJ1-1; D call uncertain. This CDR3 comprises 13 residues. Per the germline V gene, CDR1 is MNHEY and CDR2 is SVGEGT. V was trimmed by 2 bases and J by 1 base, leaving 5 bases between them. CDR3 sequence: CASSYEANTEAFF. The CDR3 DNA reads TGTGCCAGCAGTTACGAGGCGAACACTGAAGCTTTCTTT.